The 11 T cell receptor beta chains listed next were all sequenced from one sample in a study of identical twins. TCRdb analysed the 5' RACE reads with MiXCR anew, one entry per CDR3 protein. The sample contains hundreds of thousands of distinct CDR3 sequences, approximately 21% of which appear only once. The same data also contributed to another study, on T cells expressing NK-cell markers.

Sequencing was carried out using PBMCs. The receptors originated from a woman aged 18-35 years in good health.

In this sample, this clonotype turned up a few times. The gene calls are TRBV11-2 and TRBJ2-5, with TRBD2 matching 11 bases. With V trimmed by 6 bases and J by 5 bases, 11 bases remained unmatched. This CDR3 contains 16 residues. CDR1 is SGHAT and CDR2 is FQNNGV in the germline V gene. The CDR3 spells CASSPGPTSGTETQYF. The CDR3 DNA reads as TGTGCCAGCAGTCCAGGTCCGACTAGCGGGACGGAGACCCAGTACTTC.

V usage is TRBV20-1 and J usage is TRBJ2-7; D is perhaps TRBD1 (5 bases). Trimming left V 0 bases short and J 4 bases short, with 10 bases between. CDR3 length: 13 residues. Germline V lookup: CDR1 DFQATT, CDR2 SNEGSKA (reference sequence). The CDR3 is CSARDRVVYEQYF. The CDR3 nucleotides read TGCAGTGCTAGAGACAGGGTAGTTTACGAGCAGTACTTC.

This clonotype was seen a few times. The chain employs TRBV7-3 and TRBJ2-1, with TRBD2 as a possible D gene (6 bases). Germline V CDR1 and CDR2: SGHTA, FQGTGA. The CDR3 has 13 residues. V lost 1 base, J lost 8 bases, and 9 bases lay in between. This CDR3 is CASSLRSGDEQFF. CDR3 sequence (DNA): TGTGCCAGCAGCTTAAGGTCGGGAGATGAGCAGTTCTTC.

This clonotype came up a few times. The rearrangement links TRBV2 to TRBJ2-2; D gene ambiguous. V lost 7 bases, J lost 7 bases, and 4 bases lay in between. Per the germline V gene, CDR1 is SNHLY and CDR2 is FYNNEI. The CDR3 runs 10 residues. The CDR3 DNA is TGTGCCAGCAACGGCGGGGAGCTGTTTTTT. It codes for CASNGGELFF.

This clonotype turned up a few times. This rearrangement joins TRBV12-3 or TRBV12-4 to TRBJ1-1; maybe TRBD1 (5 bases). Trimming stripped 6 bases from V and 11 bases from J, with 19 bases between. The CDR3 runs 13 residues. The CDR3 here is CASSPGTATRAFF. CDR3 DNA sequence: TGTGCCAGCAGCCCCGGGACCGCAACGAGGGCTTTCTTT.

This clonotype was seen a handful of times. The chain recombines TRBV7-8 with TRBJ2-1; TRBD2 matches at 13 bases. Trimming removed 5 bases from V and 7 bases from J; junction bases left unmatched: 8. The CDR3 has 16 amino acids. In germline, CDR1 is SGHVS, CDR2 FQNEAQ. This CDR3 is CASSHTSGRAVNEQFF. CDR3 coding DNA: TGTGCCAGCAGCCATACTAGCGGGAGGGCCGTAAATGAGCAGTTCTTC.

This clonotype came up a few times. This chain joins TRBV10-3 and TRBJ2-7; the D gene is possibly TRBD1 (5 bases). Between the trimmed V and J ends, which lost 6 bases and 0 bases, there was a span of 15 bases. The length of the CDR3 is 15 residues. The germline gives CDR1 ENHRY, CDR2 SYGVKD. The CDR3 is CAIRSETVSSYEQYF. DNA of the CDR3: TGTGCCATCAGGAGCGAGACAGTTTCCTCCTACGAGCAGTACTTC.

V usage is TRBV27 and J usage is TRBJ2-7; D perhaps matches TRBD1 (5 bases). The CDR3 totals 14 residues. V lost 6 bases to trimming and J lost 0 bases, with 12 bases between them. CDR1 and CDR2 (germline): MNHEY, SMNVEV (reference sequence). The DNA for the CDR3 is TGTGCCAGCAGCCGCGGCAGGGCCTCCTACGAGCAGTACTTC. Translated, it gives CASSRGRASYEQYF.

Only a few counts were recorded for this clonotype. This chain uses TRBV25-1 with TRBJ1-3; D call uncertain. CDR1 and CDR2 (germline): MGHDK, SYGVNS. V was shortened by 7 bases and J by 0 bases, with 7 bases between the two germline ends. The CDR3 spans 13 residues. CDR3: CASIGNSGNTIYF. As DNA, the CDR3 is TGTGCCAGCATCGGAAACTCTGGAAACACCATATATTTT.

The chain is built from TRBV5-1 and TRBJ1-1; tentative D call: TRBD1 (5 bases). Germline V gives CDR1 SGHRS, CDR2 YFSETQ. The CDR3 is 15 amino acids. Deletions cut 4 bases from V and 4 bases from J, with 17 bases between. In DNA, the CDR3 is TGCGCCAGCAGCCAGGGACCCTCCTCGGTCACTGAAGCTTTCTTT. It yields the protein CASSQGPSSVTEAFF.

This clonotype appeared many times. This chain connects TRBV7-2 to TRBJ2-1; TRBD1 or TRBD2 may be the D gene (5 bases each). The CDR3 is 15 amino acids. V gave up 1 base and J gave up 0 bases, with 7 bases separating them. Per the germline V gene, CDR1 is SGHTA and CDR2 is FQGNSA. The CDR3 here is CASSLGGFSYNEQFF. The CDR3 bases are TGTGCCAGCAGCTTAGGGGGGTTCTCCTACAATGAGCAGTTCTTC.